A single sample is the source of the 23 T cell receptor beta chains below, sequenced in a study of OX40 agonist ivuxolimab in advanced cancers. The repertoire was sequenced with immunoSEQ multiplex PCR; TCRdb's copy has only in-frame clones and lacks some. Of some 68,000 clones listed, around 86% are singletons. Sequenced material: CD4+ or CD8+ T cells sorted from blood, taken in a trial of the OX40 agonist ivuxolimab. The receptor source for this set is an adult with an advanced solid tumor such as melanoma, head and neck, liver or kidney cancer.

The chain recombines TRBV5-1 with TRBJ2-3; D call uncertain. With 7 bases removed from V and 3 bases from J, the gap between germline ends came to 15 bases. Per the germline V gene, CDR1 is SGHRS and CDR2 is YFSETQ. This CDR3 contains 14 residues. As DNA, the CDR3 is TGCGCCAGCGGACCCGGTTTGGGTACAGATACGCAGTATTTT. It yields the protein CASGPGLGTDTQYF. The full variable domain, its missing parts supplied by reference TRBV5-1 and TRBJ2-3, is KAGVTQTPRYLIKTRGQQVTLSCSPISGHRSVSWYQQTPGQGLQFLFEYFSETQRNKGNFPGRFSGRQFSNSRSEMNVSTLELGDSALYLCASGPGLGTDTQYFGPGTRLTVL.

For this clone: A read error may account for a junction end that differs from germline. This chain links TRBV6-1 with TRBJ1-5; perhaps TRBD1 as D (6 bases). From germline, CDR1 is MNHNS and CDR2 SASEGT. The length of the CDR3 is 13 residues. CDR3 sequence reads: CASSEEWWSWGQF. DNA for the CDR3: TGTGCCAGCAGTGAAGAATGGTGGAGTTGGGGGCAGTTT.

This chain links TRBV7-9 with TRBJ2-7; 9 bases match TRBD1. The CDR3 length is 14 residues. V lost 5 bases and J lost 6; bases outside the gene matches: 8. From germline, CDR1 is SEHNR and CDR2 FQNEAQ (reference sequence). In nucleotides, the CDR3 is TGTGCCAGCAGCCTAGGACAGGGGTGGAGCGAGCAGTACTTC. Protein product: CASSLGQGWSEQYF.

This clone was found a few times. V and J are TRBV28 and TRBJ1-6; TRBD1 matches 7 bases. Trimming removed 4 bases from V and 6 bases from J; junction bases left unmatched: 6. The CDR3 consists of 15 residues. The germline CDR1 and CDR2 sequences are MDHEN and SYDVKM. CDR3 nucleotide sequence: TGTGCCAGCAGTTCGGGAGGGGGCCCTAATTCACCCCTCCACTTT. Translated: CASSSGGGPNSPLHF.

The rearrangement uses TRBV2 and TRBJ1-5; 11 bases align to TRBD1. The germline CDR1 and CDR2 sequences are SNHLY and FYNNEI. The V gene end was trimmed by 3 bases and the J gene end by 7 bases; junction bases not matched to a gene: 8. There are 16 residues in the CDR3. The CDR3 protein is CASSDTRTGGPQPQHF. The CDR3 DNA follows: TGTGCCAGCAGTGATACGCGGACAGGGGGCCCCCAGCCCCAGCATTTT. Supplemented by reference TRBV2 and TRBJ1-5, the full variable domain reads EPEVTQTPSHQVTQMGQEVILRCVPISNHLYFYWYRQILGQKVEFLVSFYNNEISEKSEIFDDQFSVERPDGSNFTLKIRSTKLEDSAMYFCASSDTRTGGPQPQHFGDGTRLSIL.

V usage is TRBV11-2 and J usage is TRBJ2-7; D unclear. The CDR3 covers 14 residues. Trimming pared 0 bases from V and 2 bases from J, leaving 8 bases between. The germline V gene encodes CDR1 SGHAT and CDR2 FQNNGV. The CDR3 bases are TGTGCCAGCAGCTTAGATGGCGGACCCTACGAGCAGTACTTC. Its translation: CASSLDGGPYEQYF.

The chain combines TRBV19 with TRBJ1-1, with D perhaps TRBD1 (5 bases). Trimming removed 5 bases from V and 3 bases from J, with 19 bases in between. Looked up from germline, CDR1 is LNHDA and CDR2 is SQIVND (reference sequence). The CDR3 has 16 residues. DNA for the CDR3: TGTGCCAGTAGTCGGAAACCGGGATCGGGGGACACTGAAGCTTTCTTT. Residues: CASSRKPGSGDTEAFF.

V is TRBV9 and J is TRBJ2-1; a possible D gene is TRBD2 (6 bases). The CDR3 has 16 residues. Looked up from germline, CDR1 is SGDLS and CDR2 is YYNGEE. V dropped 0 bases and J dropped 7 bases, with 17 bases sitting between them. DNA for the CDR3: TGTGCCAGCAGCGTAGCAGGACTAAGGGGTCAAAATGAGCAGTTCTTC. Protein sequence: CASSVAGLRGQNEQFF.

Details on this clone: A far larger clone lies a single base away; this is likely a read error. The chain has TRBV21-1 and TRBJ2-3. TRBV21-1 is a pseudogene segment. The CDR3 has 11 amino acids. The chain's CDR3 is CASRDTDTQYF. The CDR3 region has the DNA TGTGCCAGCAGAGACACAGATACGCAGTATTTT.

The chain links TRBV6-1 to TRBJ1-2; 8 nucleotides agree with TRBD1. V trimming: 7 bases; J trimming: 6 bases; junction bases outside the gene matches: 7. Germline CDR1 MNHNS, CDR2 SASEGT. This CDR3 comprises 13 residues. CDR3 sequence (DNA): TGTGCCAGCATTATGGAGACAGGGGATGGCTACACCTTC. Amino acids: CASIMETGDGYTF.

This chain's CDR3 is CASSPNWIKGPGELFF. The CDR3 DNA follows: TGTGCCAGCAGCCCAAATTGGATCAAAGGACCCGGGGAGCTGTTTTTT. V is TRBV5-6 and J is TRBJ2-2; no firm D call. Germline CDR1 is SGHDT and CDR2 is YYEEEE. The V gene lost 4 bases and the J gene lost 6 bases, with 19 bases spanning the gap. The CDR3 extends over 16 amino acids.

The chain recombines TRBV6-5 with TRBJ1-2, with D unclear. The V end was cut by 4 bases, the J end by 4 bases, with 10 bases between. The CDR3 length is 13 residues. Per germline, CDR1 MNHEY and CDR2 SVGAGI. For the CDR3, the DNA is TGTGCCAGCAGTTTGGGGAATCTCTATGGCTACACCTTC. Protein: CASSLGNLYGYTF.

The chain carries TRBV6-4 and TRBJ2-3, with 12 bases identical to TRBD2. The germline CDR1 and CDR2 sequences are MRHNA and SNTAGT. Germline trimming cut 6 bases from V and 2 bases from J; bases unmatched to any gene: 3. The CDR3 contains 15 residues. CDR3 sequence (DNA): TGTGCCAGCAGCCCTAGCGGGGGGGCCACAGATACGCAGTATTTT. Encoded protein: CASSPSGGATDTQYF.

The chain recombines TRBV11-2 with TRBJ2-3, with 7 bases matching TRBD2. This CDR3 is built from 15 residues. With V trimmed by 5 bases and J by 3 bases, 8 bases remained unmatched. Germline CDR1 SGHAT, CDR2 FQNNGV. The CDR3 bases are TGTGCCAGCAGCGCACAGCGGGGTGGGACAGATACGCAGTATTTT. Residues: CASSAQRGGTDTQYF.

The V gene is TRBV5-1, the J gene TRBJ2-7; TRBD1 aligns across 9 bases. V was pared by 1 base and J by 6 bases, with 8 bases of the junction left unmatched. The CDR3 covers 15 residues. CDR1 is SGHRS, CDR2 YFSETQ, per germline. As DNA, the CDR3 is TGCGCCAGCAGCTTGCCCGCGGGACAGGGAGGCGAGCAGTACTTC. Its protein is CASSLPAGQGGEQYF.

V usage is TRBV6-6 and J usage is TRBJ1-2, with D perhaps matching TRBD1 (6 bases). The CDR3 has 13 amino acids. Trimming removed 6 bases from V and 6 bases from J, with 14 bases in between. Per the germline V gene, CDR1 is MNHNY and CDR2 is SVGAGI (reference sequence). Here the CDR3 DNA reads TGTGCCAGCAGCCCTACAGGGTCGGATGGCTACACCTTC. Encoded protein: CASSPTGSDGYTF.

V usage is TRBV11-2 and J usage is TRBJ1-5, with no clear D. The CDR3 covers 14 residues. V was pared by 3 bases and J by 0 bases, with 6 bases between. The germline CDR1 and CDR2 sequences are SGHAT and FQNNGV. The CDR3 nucleotides read TGTGCCAGCAGCTTGGGCGTTAGCAATCAGCCCCAGCATTTT. Amino acids: CASSLGVSNQPQHF. Filled out from reference TRBV11-2 and TRBJ1-5, the complete variable domain reads EAGVAQSPRYKIIEKRQSVAFWCNPISGHATLYWYQQILGQGPKLLIQFQNNGVVDDSQLPKDRFSAERLKGVDSTLKIQPAKLEDSAVYLCASSLGVSNQPQHFGDGTRLSIL.

V gene TRBV7-3 combines with J gene TRBJ2-5; TRBD1 aligns across 10 bases. With 2 bases clipped from V and 4 bases from J, the junction kept 4 bases outside the gene matches. The CDR3 has 15 amino acids. Germline CDR1 and CDR2: SGHTA and FQGTGA. The CDR3 nucleotides read TGTGCCAGCAGCTTAGGGACAGGGGTCCGAGAGACCCAGTACTTC. This translates into CASSLGTGVRETQYF.

The sample holds one count of this clone. The chain couples TRBV4-2 to TRBJ1-1, with D hard to call. This CDR3 is built from 15 residues. CDR1 LGHNA and CDR2 YNFKEQ come from the germline V gene. The V end lost 0 bases, the J end lost 0 bases, and 8 bases lay between the germline ends. CDR3 residues: CASSQELSVNTEAFF. The DNA for the CDR3 is TGTGCCAGCAGCCAAGAGCTTTCGGTGAACACTGAAGCTTTCTTT.

This chain joins TRBV6-1 and TRBJ1-5; 9 nucleotides match TRBD1. Trimming took 6 bases from V and 6 from J; bases not matched to a gene: 9. The CDR3 has 15 amino acids. In germline, CDR1 is MNHNS, CDR2 SASEGT. CDR3 protein: CASRPEGQGGQPQHF. The CDR3, as DNA: TGTGCCAGCAGACCGGAGGGACAGGGAGGTCAGCCCCAGCATTTT.

V is TRBV11-3 and J is TRBJ2-7; a possible D gene is TRBD2 (5 bases). Trimming left V 4 bases short and J 2 bases short, with 9 bases between. Germline V lookup: CDR1 SGHNT, CDR2 YENEEA. This CDR3 has 13 residues. The chain's CDR3 is CASSSEGPYEQYF. The CDR3 DNA follows: TGTGCCAGCAGCTCAGAGGGCCCCTACGAGCAGTACTTC.

This clone was seen more than once but under ten times. The J gene is TRBJ1-6, the V gene TRBV6-5; tentatively, D is TRBD1 (5 bases). The CDR3 totals 12 residues. Deletions cut 7 bases from V and 13 bases from J, with 14 bases between. Germline V gene lookup returns CDR1 MNHEY and CDR2 SVGAGI. DNA for the CDR3: TGTGCCAGCACTTCACAAGGGGTTCCCCTCCACTTT. Its translation: CASTSQGVPLHF.

CDR3 nucleotides: TGCAGCGGAGGACAGGGCCGAGAGACCCAGTACTTC. Its protein is CSGGQGRETQYF. V is TRBV29-1 and J is TRBJ2-5, with 8 nucleotides matching TRBD1. J lost 4 bases, V lost 7 bases, and 5 bases had no gene match. The CDR3 contains 12 residues. Germline-derived CDR1 and CDR2 are SQVTM and ANQGSEA.